This TCR beta chain was identified during a study of cytomegalovirus exposure and HLA in healthy donors. Use of 60 Vbeta and 13 Jbeta primers characterized the PCR. Libraries were prepared by immunoSEQ multiplex PCR; TCRdb keeps only in-frame clonotypes and omits some of them. The sample yields about 170,000 clones, approximately 79% seen once. Only a few counts were recorded for this clone. This clonotype originated in a male donor in good health and CMV-seronegative. The material sequenced was PBMCs.

The CDR3 DNA reads as TGTGCCAGCAGCCAAGGGCCATTGGGGCGGGGACAAGAGACCCAGTACTTC. Protein product: CASSQGPLGRGQETQYF. V and J are TRBV5-5 and TRBJ2-5; tentative D call: TRBD2 (6 bases). The length of the CDR3 is 17 residues. Germline CDR1 and CDR2: SGHKS and YYEKEE (reference sequence). Trimming removed 4 bases from V and 2 bases from J, with 21 bases in between.